This TCR beta chain originates from a study of blood T cell repertoires in COVID-19. Background on the study: Sites in the United States, Italy and Spain provided acute and convalescent COVID-19 samples. From T cells, B-cell-depleted T cells, or PBMCs came the material, which was cDNA or gDNA.

Germline loops: CDR1 SGHRS, CDR2 YFSETQ. The CDR3 runs 16 residues. Germline trimming cut 4 bases from V and 0 bases from J; bases unmatched to any gene: 9. The data were produced by immunoSEQ multiplex PCR, yet TCRdb's version contains in-frame clones alone and is incomplete. The sample records under 300,000 clones, 70% to 85% being singletons. Sample: peripheral blood. The TCR originated in a woman over 75 with acute or convalescent COVID-19. The genes are TRBV5-1 and TRBJ1-1, with TRBD1 matching 7 bases. The CDR3 DNA is TGCGCCAGCAGCCCTCAGGGACAGCCGTTGAACACTGAAGCTTTCTTT. Translation: CASSPQGQPLNTEAFF. The complete variable domain, with remaining parts taken from reference TRBV5-1 and TRBJ1-1, reads KAGVTQTPRYLIKTRGQQVTLSCSPISGHRSVSWYQQTPGQGLQFLFEYFSETQRNKGNFPGRFSGRQFSNSRSEMNVSTLELGDSALYLCASSPQGQPLNTEAFFGQGTRLTVV.